This T cell receptor beta chain was captured in a study of cytomegalovirus exposure and HLA in healthy donors. Whole-study context: Out of approximately 170 million T cells, an earlier analysis found 117 million unique TCR beta sequences in total. Among the 398 genotyped donors, around 81% were placed in the Caucasian-associated ancestry cluster. Study-wide points: Most TCR beta V segments were productive about 87% or about 30% of the time in an earlier analysis. A later analysis showed that HLA-associated TCR beta chains had undergone more clonal expansion than equally common others.

The study ran its PCR with 60 Vbeta and 13 Jbeta primers. The protocol was immunoSEQ multiplex PCR, while the TCRdb copy is restricted to in-frame clones and leaves out a portion. The sample consists of about 160,000 clones, 80% of them appearing once. The CDR3 totals 13 residues. After removal of 2 bases from V and 3 bases from J, the junction contained 2 bases not matched to a gene. Germline-derived CDR1 and CDR2 are GTSNPN and SVGIG (reference sequence). About this clone: The antigen is unknown.

The source of this sequence is a male donor in good health and CMV-seropositive. This chain uses TRBV30 with TRBJ2-7; TRBD2 agrees at 9 bases. Sample: PBMCs. The CDR3 DNA reads TGTGCCTGGAGTTCGACTAGCGGCTACGAGCAGTACTTC. The encoded protein is CAWSSTSGYEQYF.